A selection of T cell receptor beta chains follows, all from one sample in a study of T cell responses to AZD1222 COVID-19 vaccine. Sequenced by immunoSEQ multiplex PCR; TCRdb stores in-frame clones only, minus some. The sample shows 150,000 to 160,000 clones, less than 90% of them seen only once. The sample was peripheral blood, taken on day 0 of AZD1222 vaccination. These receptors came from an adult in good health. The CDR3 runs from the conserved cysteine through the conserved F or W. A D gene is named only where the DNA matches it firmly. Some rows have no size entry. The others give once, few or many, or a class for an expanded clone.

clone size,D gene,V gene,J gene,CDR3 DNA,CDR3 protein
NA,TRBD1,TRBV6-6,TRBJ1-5,TGTGCCAGCAGTTACGGGCAGGGGGGCTTCAATCAGCCCCAGCATTTT,CASSYGQGGFNQPQHF
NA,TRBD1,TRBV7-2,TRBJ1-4,TGTGCCAGCAGCTTAGACAACAGGGGTGAAAAACTGTTTTTT,CASSLDNRGEKLFF
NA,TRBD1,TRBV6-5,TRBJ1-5,TGTGCCAGCAACCGACAGGGCCATCAGCCCCAGCATTTT,CASNRQGHQPQHF
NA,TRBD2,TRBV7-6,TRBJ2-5,TGTGCCAGCAGCTCCGGGACTAGCGGGGGGGTCGGGGAGACCCAGTACTTC,CASSSGTSGGVGETQYF
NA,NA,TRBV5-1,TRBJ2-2,TGCGCCAGCAGCCCGGGGGCCGGGGAGCTGTTTTTT,CASSPGAGELFF
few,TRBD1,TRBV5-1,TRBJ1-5,TGCGCCAGCAGCTGGGGACAGGGAGGCGATCAGCCCCAGCATTTT,CASSWGQGGDQPQHF
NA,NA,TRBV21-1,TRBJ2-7,TGTGCCAGCAGCAACAGGGGCCCCATGGCCTACGAGCAGTACTTC,CASSNRGPMAYEQYF
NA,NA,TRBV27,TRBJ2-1,TGTGCCAGCAGTTCCCCGCGGTACAATGAGCAGTTCTTC,CASSSPRYNEQFF
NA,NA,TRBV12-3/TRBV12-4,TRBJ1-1,TGTGCCAGCAGTCCTGGCCGGGCCACTGAAGCTTTCTTT,CASSPGRATEAFF
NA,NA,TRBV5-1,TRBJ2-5,TGCGCCAGCAGCTTGGAGTTGGGGACCCAGTACTTC,CASSLELGTQYF
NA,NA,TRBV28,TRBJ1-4,TGTGCCTCTTTTCCGGGGGGGGCGGATGAAAAACTGTTTTTT,CASFPGGADEKLFF
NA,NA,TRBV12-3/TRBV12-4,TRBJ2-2,TGTGCCAGCAGTTTTTGGTCCGGGGAGCTGTTTTTT,CASSFWSGELFF
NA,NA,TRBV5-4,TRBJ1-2,TGTGCCAGCAGCCAGACAGGAAACTATGGCTACACCTTC,CASSQTGNYGYTF
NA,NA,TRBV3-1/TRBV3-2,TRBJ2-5,TGTGCCAGCAGCCCGGCGGGAGAGACCCAGTACTTC,CASSPAGETQYF
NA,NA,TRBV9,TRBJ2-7,TGTGCCAGCAGCTTGGGACTCGAAGGGGAGCAGTACTTC,CASSLGLEGEQYF
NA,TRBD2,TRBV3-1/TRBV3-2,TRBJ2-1,TGTGCCAGCAGGCAGGGACTAGGCCGTTACAATGAGCAGTTCTTC,CASRQGLGRYNEQFF
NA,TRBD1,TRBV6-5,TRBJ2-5,TGTGCCGCCGGACAGGCCCCGTACCAAGAGACCCAGTACTTC,CAAGQAPYQETQYF
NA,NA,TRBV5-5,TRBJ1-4,TGTGCCAGCAGCTTACGTCAGGGTGCCCCGGCTAATGAAAAACTGTTTTTT,CASSLRQGAPANEKLFF
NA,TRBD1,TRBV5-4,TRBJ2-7,TGTGCCAGCAGCTTGGCGGGGACAGGGGGATTCTCCTACGAGCAGTACTTC,CASSLAGTGGFSYEQYF
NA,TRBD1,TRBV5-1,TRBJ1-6,TGCGCCAGCAGCTTAGATACAGGGGCGAATTCACCCCTCCACTTT,CASSLDTGANSPLHF
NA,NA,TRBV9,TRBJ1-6,TGTGCCAGCAGCGTAGAACAGGGTAATTCACCCCTCCACTTT,CASSVEQGNSPLHF
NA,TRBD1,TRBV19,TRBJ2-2,TGTGCCAGTAGTTCCGGGACAGGGAACACCGGGGAGCTGTTTTTT,CASSSGTGNTGELFF
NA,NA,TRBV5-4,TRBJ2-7,TGTGCCAGCAGCTCCACCAGGGAGCAGTACTTC,CASSSTREQYF
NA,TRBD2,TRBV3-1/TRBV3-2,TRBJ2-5,TGTGCCAGCAGCCAATCGGGGGGACGTCAAGAGACCCAGTACTTC,CASSQSGGRQETQYF
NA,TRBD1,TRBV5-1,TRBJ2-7,TGCGCCAGCTCCGAGGGGACAGCACTCTACGAGCAGTACTTC,CASSEGTALYEQYF
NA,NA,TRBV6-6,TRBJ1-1,TGTGCCCTGAGGGGCATGGAGAACACTGAAGCTTTCTTT,CALRGMENTEAFF
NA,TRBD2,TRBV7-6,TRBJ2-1,TGTGCCAGCAGCTTAGAAGTCCTAGCGGGGGGGTACAATGAGCAGTTCTTC,CASSLEVLAGGYNEQFF
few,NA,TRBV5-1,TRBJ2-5,TGCGCCAGCAGCTTGGGTGTAACCCTTGACCGGGAGACCCAGTACTTC,CASSLGVTLDRETQYF
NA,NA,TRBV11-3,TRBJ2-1,TGTGCCAGCAGCTTAGTATATGGGGGAACGGAGCAGTTCTTC,CASSLVYGGTEQFF
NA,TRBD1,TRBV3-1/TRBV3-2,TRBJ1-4,TGTGCCAGCAGCCAGCACCGACAGGGCCGGAATGAAAAACTGTTTTTT,CASSQHRQGRNEKLFF
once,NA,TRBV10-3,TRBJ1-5,TGTGCCATCAGTGAGGTTTCAGGGGTAAATCAGCCCCAGCATTTT,CAISEVSGVNQPQHF
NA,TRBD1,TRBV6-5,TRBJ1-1,TGTGCAGCAGGGGGCTTCACTGAAGCTTTCTTT,CAAGGFTEAFF
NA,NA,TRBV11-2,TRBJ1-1,TGTGCCAGCAGCCTGGACAGACTTGCCACTGAAGCTTTCTTT,CASSLDRLATEAFF
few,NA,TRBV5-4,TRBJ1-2,TGTGCCAGCAGCTTGAGAGGTTACTATGGCTACACCTTC,CASSLRGYYGYTF
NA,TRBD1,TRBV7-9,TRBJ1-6,TGTGCCAGCAGCGAACAGGGGGGGAATTCACCCCTCCACTTT,CASSEQGGNSPLHF
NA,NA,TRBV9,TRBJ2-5,TGTGCCAGCAGCCCAACACCTCAAGAGACCCAGTACTTC,CASSPTPQETQYF
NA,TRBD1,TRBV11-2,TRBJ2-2,TGTGCCAGCAGCTGGACAGGGGGGAGGAGTGGCAGGGAGCTGTTTTTT,CASSWTGGRSGRELFF
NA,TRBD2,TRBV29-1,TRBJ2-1,TGCAGCTGTGGGAGCGGGGGAGAGCAGTTCTTC,CSCGSGGEQFF
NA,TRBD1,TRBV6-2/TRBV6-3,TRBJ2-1,TGTGCCAGCAGTTCCCCCCACAGGGGGGATAATGAGCAGTTCTTC,CASSSPHRGDNEQFF
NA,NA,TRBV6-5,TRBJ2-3,TGTGCCAGCAGCCAGGCCGGGGGCAATACGCAGTATTTT,CASSQAGGNTQYF
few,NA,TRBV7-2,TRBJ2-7,TGTGCCAGCAGCCCCCCAGCGGGTAAATCCTACGAGCAGTACTTC,CASSPPAGKSYEQYF
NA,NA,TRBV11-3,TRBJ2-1,TGTGCCAGCAGCCACACTAGCTCCTACAATGAGCAGTTCTTC,CASSHTSSYNEQFF
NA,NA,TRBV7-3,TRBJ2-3,TGTGCCAGCAGCCCCAGTCGGACTAGCACAGATACGCAGTATTTT,CASSPSRTSTDTQYF
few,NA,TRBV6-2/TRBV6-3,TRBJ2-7,TGTGCCAGCAGCTGGGCCCAATCCTACGAGCAGTACTTC,CASSWAQSYEQYF
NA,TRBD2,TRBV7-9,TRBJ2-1,TGTGCCAGCAGCGCTCTAGCGGGGGCGCGGTTCTTC,CASSALAGARFF
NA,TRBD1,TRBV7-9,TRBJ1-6,TGTGCCAGCAGCCCACACACAGGGGGGAATTCACCCCTCCACTTT,CASSPHTGGNSPLHF
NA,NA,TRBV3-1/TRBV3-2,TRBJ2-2,TGTGCCAGCAGCCGGGGAGCCGGGGAGCTGTTTTTT,CASSRGAGELFF
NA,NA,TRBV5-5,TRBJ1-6,TGTGCCAGCAGCTTGGTGCGGGCTAATTCACCCCTCCACTTT,CASSLVRANSPLHF
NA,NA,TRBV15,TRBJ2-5,TGTGCCACCAGCAGAGATCAGGGGACCGAGACCCAGTACTTC,CATSRDQGTETQYF
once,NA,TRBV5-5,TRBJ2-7,TGTGCCAGCAGCTTGGACAGGGTTGTTTACGAGCAGTACTTC,CASSLDRVVYEQYF
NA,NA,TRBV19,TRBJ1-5,TGTGCCAGTAGAGACGGGACTGACACCCTGAGCAATCAGCCCCAGCATTTT,CASRDGTDTLSNQPQHF
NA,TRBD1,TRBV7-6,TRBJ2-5,TGTGCCAGCAGCTCCGGGACAGAAGAGACCCAGTACTTC,CASSSGTEETQYF
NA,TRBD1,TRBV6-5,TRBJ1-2,TGTGCCAGCTCAGGGGGCCTTAACTATGGCTACACCTTC,CASSGGLNYGYTF
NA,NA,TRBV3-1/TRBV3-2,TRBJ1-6,TGTGCCAGCAGCCAAGCCAGCTCCTATAATTCACCCCTCCACTTT,CASSQASSYNSPLHF
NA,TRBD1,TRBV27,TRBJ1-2,TGTGCCAGCAGTGAAGGGGGCGCGGGCTATGGCTACACCTTC,CASSEGGAGYGYTF
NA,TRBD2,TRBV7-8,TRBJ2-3,TGTGCCAGCAGCTTAGCGAGCAGCGGGGGGGCGGGTTTTCAAGATACGCAGTATTTT,CASSLASSGGAGFQDTQYF